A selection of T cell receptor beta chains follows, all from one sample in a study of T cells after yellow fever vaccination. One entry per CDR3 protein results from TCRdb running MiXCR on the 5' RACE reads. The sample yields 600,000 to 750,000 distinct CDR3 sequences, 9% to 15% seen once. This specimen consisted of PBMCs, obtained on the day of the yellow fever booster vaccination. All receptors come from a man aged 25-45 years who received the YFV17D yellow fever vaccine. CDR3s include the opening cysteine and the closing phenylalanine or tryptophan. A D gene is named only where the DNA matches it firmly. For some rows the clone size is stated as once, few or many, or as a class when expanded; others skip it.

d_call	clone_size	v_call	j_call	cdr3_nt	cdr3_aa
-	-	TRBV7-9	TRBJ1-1	TGTGCCAGCAGCTATCCCAAGGGGACGATTAACACTGAAGCTTTCTTT	CASSYPKGTINTEAFF
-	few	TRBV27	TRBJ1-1	TGTGCCAGCAGTTTAGGGGTGGTAGGGACTGAAGCTTTCTTT	CASSLGVVGTEAFF
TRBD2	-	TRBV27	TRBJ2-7	TGTGCCAGCAGTTTACTAGCGGGAGCTCCACTAGGCGAGCAGTACTTC	CASSLLAGAPLGEQYF
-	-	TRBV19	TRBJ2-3	TGTGCCAGTAGTATAGTCACAGGTGATACGCAGTATTTT	CASSIVTGDTQYF
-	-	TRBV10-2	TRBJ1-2	TGCGCCAGCAGTGACATTCCCTCTAACTATGGCTACACCTTC	CASSDIPSNYGYTF
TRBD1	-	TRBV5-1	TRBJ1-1	TGCGCCAGCAGCTTGGATGGGACAGACACTGAAGCTTTCTTT	CASSLDGTDTEAFF
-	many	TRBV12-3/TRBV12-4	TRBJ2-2	TGTGCCAGCAGTCCCCTTGTCGGTCCCAACACCGGGGAGCTGTTTTTT	CASSPLVGPNTGELFF
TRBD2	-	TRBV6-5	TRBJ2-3	TGTGCCAGCCGGGGGAGGGGTGATACGCAGTATTTT	CASRGRGDTQYF
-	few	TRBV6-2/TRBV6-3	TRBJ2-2	TGTGCCAGCAGTTACGGGCAGAGGAACACCGGGGAGCTGTTTTTT	CASSYGQRNTGELFF
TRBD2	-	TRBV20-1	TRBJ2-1	TGCAGTGCTTCGATCAGGACTAGCGGGAGGCCTGAGCAGTTCTTC	CSASIRTSGRPEQFF
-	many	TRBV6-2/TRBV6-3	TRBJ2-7	TGTGCCAGCAGTCCCCGAATGGACAGAACCTACGAGCAGTACTTC	CASSPRMDRTYEQYF
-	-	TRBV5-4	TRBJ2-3	TGTGCCAGCACCCCCGGCAGCACAGATACGCAGTATTTT	CASTPGSTDTQYF
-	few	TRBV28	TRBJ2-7	TGTGCCAGCTGTCATAAGGGACAAAAAACCTACGAGCAGTACTTC	CASCHKGQKTYEQYF
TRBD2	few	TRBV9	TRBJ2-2	TGTGCCAGCAGCGCGAGCCCAACTAGCGTCACCGGGGAGCTGTTTTTT	CASSASPTSVTGELFF
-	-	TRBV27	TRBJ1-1	TGTGCCAGCAGTTCCCGTCCCCTGGGCACTGAAGCTTTCTTT	CASSSRPLGTEAFF
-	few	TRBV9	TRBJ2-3	TGTGCCAGCAGCGGTAGTCGGAGCACAGATACGCAGTATTTT	CASSGSRSTDTQYF
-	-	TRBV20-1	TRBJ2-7	TGCAGTGCTAGAGATCCCGGACAGCTGTTCTACGAGCAGTACTTC	CSARDPGQLFYEQYF
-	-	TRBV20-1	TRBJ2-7	TGCAGTGCGCCGACTAGACCCACCTACGAGCAGTACTTC	CSAPTRPTYEQYF
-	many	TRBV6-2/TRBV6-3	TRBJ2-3	TGTGCCAGCAGTTACTCTCCTACAGATACGCAGTATTTT	CASSYSPTDTQYF
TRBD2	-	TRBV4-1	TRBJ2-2	TGCGCCAGCAGCCGTAGCGGGCTGGGGGACACCGGGGAGCTGTTTTTT	CASSRSGLGDTGELFF
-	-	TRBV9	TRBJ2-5	TGTGCCAGCAGCTCCCATAGAGAACAAGAGACCCAGTACTTC	CASSSHREQETQYF
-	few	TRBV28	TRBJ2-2	TGTGCCAGCACCACATTTTTAGGGGAGCTGTTTTTT	CASTTFLGELFF
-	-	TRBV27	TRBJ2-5	TGTGTCAGCAGTTTTGATGTAGGGGGGCGGGAGACCCAGTACTTC	CVSSFDVGGRETQYF
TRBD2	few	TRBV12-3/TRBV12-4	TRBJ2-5	TGTGCCAGCAGTTTAGCCAGAGGGGACTACGGTCGGGGGGCCCAGTACTTC	CASSLARGDYGRGAQYF
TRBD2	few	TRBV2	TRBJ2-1	TGTGCCAGCAGTGATATAGCGGGAGGGCGTAATGAGCAGTTCTTC	CASSDIAGGRNEQFF
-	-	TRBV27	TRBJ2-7	TGTGCCAGCAGTCGCTCCCATCGCACGTCCTACGAGCAGTACTTC	CASSRSHRTSYEQYF
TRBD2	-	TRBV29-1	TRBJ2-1	TGCAGCGCTATGGGGTCGACTAGCGGGGTTGTCCTTTCCGCCCAGAATGAGCAGTTCTTC	CSAMGSTSGVVLSAQNEQFF
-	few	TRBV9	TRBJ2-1	TGTGCCAGCAGCGTAGGTAGCGGTGAGCAGTTCTTC	CASSVGSGEQFF
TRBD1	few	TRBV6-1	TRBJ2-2	TGTGCCAGCAAGACAGGGTCGAACACCGGGGAGCTGTTTTTT	CASKTGSNTGELFF
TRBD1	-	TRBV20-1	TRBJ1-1	TGCAGTGCTAAACAGGACAGGAAGAACACTGAAGCTTTCTTT	CSAKQDRKNTEAFF
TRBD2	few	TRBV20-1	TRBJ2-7	TGCAGTGCCATAACTAGCGGGGAAGAGCAGTACTTC	CSAITSGEEQYF
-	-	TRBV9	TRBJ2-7	TGTGCCAGCAGCCAAGAGGGGTACGCCTACGAGCAGTACTTC	CASSQEGYAYEQYF
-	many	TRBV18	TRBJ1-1	TGTGCCAGCTCACCAGCGGGGGCAGGGTATGCGAACACTGAAGCTTTCTTT	CASSPAGAGYANTEAFF
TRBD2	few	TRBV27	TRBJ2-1	TGTGCCAGCAGTCCTCAAGCGGGAGCCTACAATGAGCAGTTCTTC	CASSPQAGAYNEQFF
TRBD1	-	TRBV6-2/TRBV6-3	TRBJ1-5	TGTGCCAGCAGTTACGGCGGGACAGGAGGTCAGCCCCAGCATTTT	CASSYGGTGGQPQHF
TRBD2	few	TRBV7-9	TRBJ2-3	TGTGCCAGCAGCTTAGCCTGGCTAGCGGTCGGCACAGATACGCAGTATTTT	CASSLAWLAVGTDTQYF
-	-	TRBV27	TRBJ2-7	TGTGCCAGCAGTTTAGGGGCGACTGCGGGGCTCTCGGCTTACGAGCAGTACTTC	CASSLGATAGLSAYEQYF
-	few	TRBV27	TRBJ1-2	TGTGCCAGCAGTCAGGGGAGCGCTGGCTACACCTTC	CASSQGSAGYTF
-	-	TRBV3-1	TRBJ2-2	TGTGCCAGCAGCTCTGCGTGGGAGCTGTTTTTT	CASSSAWELFF
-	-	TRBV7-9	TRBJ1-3	TGTGCCAGCAGCTTAGAGGAAAACACCATATATTTT	CASSLEENTIYF
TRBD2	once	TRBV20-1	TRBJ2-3	TGCAGTGCCACAACAGGGGCCGGGACTAGCTGGCCCTTTGGCACAGATACGCAGTATTTT	CSATTGAGTSWPFGTDTQYF
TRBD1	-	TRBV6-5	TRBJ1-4	TGTGCCAGCAGTACGGGACAGGGCGGTGAAAAACTGTTTTTT	CASSTGQGGEKLFF
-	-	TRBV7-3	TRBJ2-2	TGTGCCAGCAGCTTAAATTTCGGGACCGCGAACACCGGGGAGCTGTTTTTT	CASSLNFGTANTGELFF
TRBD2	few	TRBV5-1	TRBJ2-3	TGCGCCAGCAGCGAGGGGACTAGGGGAACAGATACGCAGTATTTT	CASSEGTRGTDTQYF
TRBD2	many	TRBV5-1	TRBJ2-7	TGCGCCAGCAGCCGTACTAGCGGTTCGGGCGAGCAGTACTTC	CASSRTSGSGEQYF
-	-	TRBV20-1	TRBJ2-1	TGCAGTGCCCTGGGGGGCGCCCTTCCTGGCAATGAGCAGTTCTTC	CSALGGALPGNEQFF
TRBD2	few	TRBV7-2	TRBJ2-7	TGTGCAACAAGACTAGCGGGAGCTGTGAACGAGCAGTACTTC	CATRLAGAVNEQYF
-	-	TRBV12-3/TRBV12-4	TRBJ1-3	TGTGCCAGCAGGGACACCTCTGGAAACACCATATATTTT	CASRDTSGNTIYF
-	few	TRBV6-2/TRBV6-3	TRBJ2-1	TGTGCCAGCAGGACCTTCCCGCGGCTGCGGAGCTCCTACAATGAGCAGTTCTTC	CASRTFPRLRSSYNEQFF
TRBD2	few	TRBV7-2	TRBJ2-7	TGTGCCAGCAGCCAGGGACTAGCGGAGGTTTATGGGTCCGAGCAGTACTTC	CASSQGLAEVYGSEQYF